The present entry profiles one T cell receptor beta chain with its context. Its matching antigen is unknown. The CDR3 is made up of 15 amino acids. Trimming cost V 0 bases and J 4 bases, with 12 bases left between them. Germline assignment: CDR1 MNHEY and CDR2 SVGEGT. The use of a sample-barcoded 5' primer and a J-beta primer mix characterized a second PCR of about 6 to 11 cycles. A single record per CDR3 protein comes from TCRdb applying MiXCR to the 5' RACE reads. The sample has 750,000 to 850,000 distinct CDR3 sequences, 20% to 30% seen once. The source of the sample is a study of blood T cells in healthy people across ages. General observations from the study: Lack of knowledge of donor CMV status possibly confounded expanded clonotype changes.

These data also featured in a second study, about T cells of mothers and their children. That source reports: Comparable shaping of TCR recombination output by thymic selection was observed in related and unrelated pairs.

The receptor was isolated from a boy aged 10-17 years in good health. The chain has TRBV6-2 or TRBV6-3 and TRBJ1-1, with D uncertain. Sequenced sample: blood. CDR3: CASSYSPRLSTEAFF. In nucleotides, the CDR3 is TGTGCCAGCAGTTACTCCCCGAGACTTAGCACTGAAGCTTTCTTT.